The 10 T cell receptor beta chains below all came from one sample that was sequenced in a study of control samples from healthy donors and cancer patients. The repertoire was sequenced with immunoSEQ multiplex PCR; TCRdb's copy has only in-frame clones and lacks some. Seen here are about 130,000 clones, 88% observed once, and the top ten hold roughly 3.4%. The material sequenced was blood. All receptors derive from a man aged 45 to 65 in good health.

This chain uses TRBV5-1 with TRBJ2-3; 7 positions match TRBD2. V trimming: 1 base; J trimming: 6 bases; junction bases outside the gene matches: 2. CDR1 SGHRS and CDR2 YFSETQ come from the germline V gene. The CDR3 consists of 13 residues. The CDR3 region has the DNA TGCGCCAGCAGCTTGACGCGGGGGGATACGCAGTATTTT. This encodes CASSLTRGDTQYF.

The V call is TRBV5-4, the J call TRBJ2-2; D is possibly TRBD1 (6 bases). V was shortened by 3 bases and J by 6 bases, with 15 bases between the two germline ends. This CDR3 region has 15 residues. Per germline, CDR1 SGHNT and CDR2 YYREEE (reference sequence). CDR3 region: CASSSPPQGAGELFF. The CDR3 region has the DNA TGTGCCAGCAGCTCCCCGCCACAGGGCGCCGGGGAGCTGTTTTTT.

The chain has TRBV19 and TRBJ2-5; D is unresolved. V dropped 8 bases and J dropped 2 bases, with 6 bases sitting between them. CDR3 size: 11 residues. Germline lookup yields CDR1 LNHDA and CDR2 SQIVND (reference sequence). CDR3 DNA sequence: TGTGCCAGTGCCGAACAAGAGACCCAGTACTTC. Its protein is CASAEQETQYF.

The chain carries TRBV5-1 and TRBJ1-2; 9 bases agree with TRBD1. CDR3 length equals 14 residues. Germline CDR1 is SGHRS and CDR2 is YFSETQ. Trimming at V came to 0 bases and at J to 5 bases, leaving 2 bases not matched to a gene. CDR3 nucleotides: TGCGCCAGCAGCTTGGGGGACAGGGATTATGGCTACACCTTC. Amino acid sequence: CASSLGDRDYGYTF.

The CDR3 sequence is CASSPPDRGHGNTIYF. DNA of the CDR3: TGTGCCAGCAGCCCCCCGGACAGGGGGCACGGAAACACCATATATTTT. V gene TRBV7-9 combines with J gene TRBJ1-3; 11 bases fit TRBD1. The CDR3 length is 16 residues. CDR1 SEHNR and CDR2 FQNEAQ come from the germline V gene (reference sequence). Trimming cost V 5 bases and J 4 bases; bases outside gene matches: 7.

V and J are TRBV3-1 (or the pseudogene TRBV3-2) and TRBJ2-1; TRBD2 matches at 11 bases. The CDR3 loop spans 17 amino acids. Germline values: CDR1 LGHDT, CDR2 YNNKEL (reference sequence). V lost 1 base to trimming and J lost 9 bases; unmatched junction nucleotides: 11. DNA of the CDR3: TGTGCCAGCAGCCAAGTAACGGATAGCGGGGGGGCCGCTGAGCAGTTCTTC. Translating it yields CASSQVTDSGGAAEQFF.

The chain couples TRBV7-9 to TRBJ1-2; D gene uncertain. The CDR3 extends over 13 amino acids. Germline V gene lookup returns CDR1 SEHNR and CDR2 FQNEAQ (reference sequence). V was pared by 1 base and J by 4 bases, with 7 bases between. The CDR3 DNA is TGTGCCAGCAGCTTAGGGACGTTCTATGGCTACACCTTC. Protein sequence: CASSLGTFYGYTF.

This clone was observed a handful of times. The gene calls are TRBV2 and TRBJ2-7; D uncertain. V was shortened by 6 bases and J by 1 base, with 13 bases between the two germline ends. This CDR3 spans 14 amino acids. Germline CDR1 is SNHLY and CDR2 is FYNNEI. The CDR3 is CASRERTASYEQYF. CDR3 bases: TGTGCCAGCAGAGAAAGGACGGCTTCCTACGAGCAGTACTTC.

V usage is TRBV19 and J usage is TRBJ1-2; D possibly corresponds to TRBD1 (6 bases). The CDR3 has 15 amino acids. V was shortened by 7 bases and J by 3 bases, with 18 bases between the two germline ends. Germline assignment: CDR1 LNHDA and CDR2 SQIVND (reference sequence). The CDR3, as DNA: TGTGCCAGTATTGCGTCCGGTAGACAGGACTATGGCTACACCTTC. This translates into CASIASGRQDYGYTF.

A few counts support this clone. This sequence joins TRBV6-1 and TRBJ1-3, with unresolved D. The CDR3 is made up of 17 amino acids. Trimming cost V 0 bases and J 4 bases, with 16 bases left between them. Germline V CDR1 and CDR2: MNHNS, SASEGT. In DNA form, the CDR3 reads TGTGCCAGCAGTGAAGCGCCGTCGGATAGATTAGGAAACACCATATATTTT. Amino acid sequence: CASSEAPSDRLGNTIYF.